This T cell receptor beta chain was sequenced for a study of post-analysis software for immune sequencing data. Study-level background: Relapsing-remitting, secondary progressive and progressive-relapsing multiple sclerosis courses were included.

The study, taken as a whole, reports: Controls had lower frequencies than patients of roughly five TRBV segments, which included TRBV5-6, TRBV5-1 and TRBV20-1. F measure grouped same-batch samples tightly together.

Germline V lookup: CDR1 SGHDN, CDR2 FVKESK. The CDR3 contains 15 residues. Between the trimmed V and J ends, which lost 0 bases and 5 bases, there was a span of 11 bases. About this clonotype itself: Its antigen remains unknown.

TCR beta cDNA libraries had unique molecular identifiers. MiXCR, applied by TCRdb to the PCR reads, yields one record per CDR3 protein. The sample carries roughly 620,000 distinct CDR3 sequences, about 40% recorded once. The chain couples TRBV14 to TRBJ2-1, with D possibly being TRBD2 (6 bases). The sequenced sample was blood. The source of this sequence is a girl aged 5-17 years with multiple sclerosis. This chain's CDR3 is CASSQERDWDNEQFF. The CDR3 coding sequence is TGTGCCAGCAGCCAAGAGAGGGACTGGGACAATGAGCAGTTCTTC.